The next 9 T cell receptor beta chains were all read from a single sample in a study of cytomegalovirus exposure and HLA in healthy donors. Profiling relied on immunoSEQ multiplex PCR, and the TCRdb table lists in-frame clones only, not all of them. The sample includes around 52,000 clones, just over 90% of them seen just once. The sequencing input was PBMCs. Receptor source: a woman aged 18-29 years in good health and CMV-seronegative.

The J gene is TRBJ1-4, the V gene TRBV5-8; D unclear. The V gene lost 3 bases and the J gene lost 0 bases, with 12 bases spanning the gap. The CDR3 consists of 16 residues. The V gene's germline CDR1 is SGHTS and CDR2 YDEGEE. CDR3 coding DNA: TGTGCCAGCAGCTCGGGAAGGTTATCAACTAATGAAAAACTGTTTTTT. It encodes CASSSGRLSTNEKLFF. Looking up the rest from reference TRBV5-8 and TRBJ1-4 gives the full variable domain: EAGVTQSPTHLIKTRGQQATLRCSPISGHTSVYWYQQALGLGLQFLLWYDEGEERNRGNFPPRFSGRQFPNYSSELNVNALELEDSALYLCASSSGRLSTNEKLFFGSGTQLSVL.

The V gene is TRBV11-2, the J gene TRBJ1-2; D unresolved. The ends were cut back, 0 bases at V and 4 bases at J, with 12 bases in the middle. The CDR3 totals 15 residues. The germline V gene encodes CDR1 SGHAT and CDR2 FQNNGV. CDR3 nucleotides: TGTGCCAGCAGCTTAGATCTCGGGATCCTCTATGGCTACACCTTC. Its translation is CASSLDLGILYGYTF.

CDR3 sequence reads: CASSLTSGRLGGEQFF. The CDR3 DNA reads TGCGCCAGCAGCTTGACTAGCGGGAGACTTGGTGGTGAGCAGTTCTTC. The chain links TRBV5-1 to TRBJ2-1, with 11 bases matching TRBD2. The CDR3 has 16 residues. V lost 1 base, J lost 9 bases, and 9 bases stayed unmatched. CDR1 is SGHRS and CDR2 is YFSETQ in the germline V gene.

This chain connects TRBV5-6 to TRBJ1-1, with 7 bases matching TRBD1. The CDR3 totals 16 residues. The ends lost 5 bases at V and 0 bases at J; junction bases unmatched: 10. In germline, CDR1 is SGHDT, CDR2 YYEEEE. CDR3 sequence (DNA): TGTGCCAGCAGGCCTACAGGGGTAGGCATGAACACTGAAGCTTTCTTT. It translates to CASRPTGVGMNTEAFF. The full variable domain, completed using reference TRBV5-6 and TRBJ1-1, is DAGVTQSPTHLIKTRGQQVTLRCSPKSGHDTVSWYQQALGQGPQFIFQYYEEEERQRGNFPDRFSGHQFPNYSSELNVNALLLGDSALYLCASRPTGVGMNTEAFFGQGTRLTVV.

The chain joins TRBV7-2 to TRBJ2-7, with 12 bases that match TRBD2. Germline V gene lookup returns CDR1 SGHTA and CDR2 FQGNSA. V trimming: 5 bases; J trimming: 0 bases; junction bases outside the gene matches: 5. The CDR3 runs to 16 residues. The DNA of the CDR3 is TGTGCCAGCAGCCGTCGGACTAGCGGGATCTCCTACGAGCAGTACTTC. Encoded protein: CASSRRTSGISYEQYF.

The J gene is TRBJ2-7, the V gene TRBV4-1; weak D call: TRBD1 (5 bases). The V end was cut by 0 bases, the J end by 3 bases, with 18 bases between. CDR3 length equals 17 residues. CDR1 MGHRA and CDR2 YSYEKL come from the germline V gene. The CDR3 loop is CASSQEGSLDRVYEQYF. For the CDR3, the DNA is TGCGCCAGCAGCCAAGAAGGAAGTTTAGACAGAGTCTACGAGCAGTACTTC.

The chain joins TRBV27 to TRBJ2-3; D is ambiguous. The CDR3 sequence is 14 residues long. Between the trimmed V and J ends, which lost 5 bases and 1 base, there was a span of 10 bases. Germline V CDR1 and CDR2: MNHEY, SMNVEV (reference sequence). The CDR3 nucleotides are TGTGCCAGCAGTCCCATAGGAGGCACAGATACGCAGTATTTT. It encodes CASSPIGGTDTQYF.

The gene calls are TRBV12-5 and TRBJ1-1; 7 bases align to TRBD1. There are 15 residues in the CDR3. Germline V CDR1 and CDR2: LGHNT, FRNRAP. J gave up 1 base and V 5 bases, and 7 bases lay outside the gene matches. Written as DNA, the CDR3 is TGTGCTAGTGGTAAGAGTGGGACAGAGAACACTGAAGCTTTCTTT. This encodes CASGKSGTENTEAFF.

The V gene is TRBV5-4, the J gene TRBJ2-3; D is unclear. This CDR3 has 12 amino acids. The germline gives CDR1 SGHNT, CDR2 YYREEE (reference sequence). V dropped 0 bases and J dropped 12 bases, with 11 bases sitting between them. This chain's CDR3 is CASSLEARPQYF. DNA of the CDR3: TGTGCCAGCAGCTTGGAGGCGAGGCCTCAGTATTTT. Full variable domain (rest looked up from reference TRBV5-4 and TRBJ2-3): ETGVTQSPTHLIKTRGQQVTLRCSSQSGHNTVSWYQQALGQGPQFIFQYYREEENGRGNFPPRFSGLQFPNYSSELNVNALELDDSALYLCASSLEARPQYFGPGTRLTVL.